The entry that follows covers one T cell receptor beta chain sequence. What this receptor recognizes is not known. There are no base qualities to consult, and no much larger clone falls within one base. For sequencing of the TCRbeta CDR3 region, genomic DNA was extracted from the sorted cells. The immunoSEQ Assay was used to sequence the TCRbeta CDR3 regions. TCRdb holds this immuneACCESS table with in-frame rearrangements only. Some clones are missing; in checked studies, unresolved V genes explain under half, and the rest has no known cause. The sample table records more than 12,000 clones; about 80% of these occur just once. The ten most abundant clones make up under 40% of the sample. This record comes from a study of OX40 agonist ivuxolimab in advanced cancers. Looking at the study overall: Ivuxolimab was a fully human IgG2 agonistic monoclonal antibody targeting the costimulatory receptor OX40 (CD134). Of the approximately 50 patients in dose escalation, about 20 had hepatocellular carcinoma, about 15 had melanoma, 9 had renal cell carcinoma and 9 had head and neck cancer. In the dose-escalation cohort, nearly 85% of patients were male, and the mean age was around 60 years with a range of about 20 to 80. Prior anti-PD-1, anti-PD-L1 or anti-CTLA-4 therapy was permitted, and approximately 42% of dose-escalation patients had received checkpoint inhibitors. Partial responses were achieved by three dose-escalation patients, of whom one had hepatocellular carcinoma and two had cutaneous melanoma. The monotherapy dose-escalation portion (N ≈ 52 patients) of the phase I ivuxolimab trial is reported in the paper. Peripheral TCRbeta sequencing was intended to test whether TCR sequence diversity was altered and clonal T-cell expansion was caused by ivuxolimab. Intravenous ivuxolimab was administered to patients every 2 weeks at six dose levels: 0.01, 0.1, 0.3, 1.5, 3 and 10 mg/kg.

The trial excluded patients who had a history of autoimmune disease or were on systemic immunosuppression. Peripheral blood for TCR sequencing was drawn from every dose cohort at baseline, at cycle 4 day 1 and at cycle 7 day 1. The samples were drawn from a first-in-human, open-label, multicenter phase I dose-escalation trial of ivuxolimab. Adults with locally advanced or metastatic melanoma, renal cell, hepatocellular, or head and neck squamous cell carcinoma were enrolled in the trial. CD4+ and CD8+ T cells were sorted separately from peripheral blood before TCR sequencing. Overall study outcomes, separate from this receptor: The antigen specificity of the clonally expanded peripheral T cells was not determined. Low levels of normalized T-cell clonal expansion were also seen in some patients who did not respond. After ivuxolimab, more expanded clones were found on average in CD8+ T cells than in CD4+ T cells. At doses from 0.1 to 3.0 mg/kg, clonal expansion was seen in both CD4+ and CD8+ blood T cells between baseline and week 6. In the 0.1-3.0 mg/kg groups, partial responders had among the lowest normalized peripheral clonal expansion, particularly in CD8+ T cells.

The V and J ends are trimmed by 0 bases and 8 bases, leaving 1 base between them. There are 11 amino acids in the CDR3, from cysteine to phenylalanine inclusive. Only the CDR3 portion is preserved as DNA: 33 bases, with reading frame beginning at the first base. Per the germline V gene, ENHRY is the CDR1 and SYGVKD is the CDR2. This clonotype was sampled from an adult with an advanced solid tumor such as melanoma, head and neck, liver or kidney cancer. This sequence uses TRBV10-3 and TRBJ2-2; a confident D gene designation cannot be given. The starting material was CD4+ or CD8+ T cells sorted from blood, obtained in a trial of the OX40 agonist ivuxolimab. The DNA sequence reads TGTGCCATCAGTGAGTCAGGGGAGCTGTTTTTT. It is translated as CAISESGELFF.